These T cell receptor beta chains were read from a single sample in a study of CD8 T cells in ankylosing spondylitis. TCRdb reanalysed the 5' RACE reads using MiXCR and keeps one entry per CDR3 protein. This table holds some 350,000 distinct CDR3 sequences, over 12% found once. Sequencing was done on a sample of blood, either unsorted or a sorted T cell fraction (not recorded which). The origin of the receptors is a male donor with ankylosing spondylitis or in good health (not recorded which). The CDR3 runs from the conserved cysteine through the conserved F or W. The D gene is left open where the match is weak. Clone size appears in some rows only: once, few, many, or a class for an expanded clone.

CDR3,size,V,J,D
CASSHAAPYNEQFF,-,TRBV4-1,TRBJ2-1,-
CASSIYSVRTDTQYF,-,TRBV5-6,TRBJ2-3,-
CATSLAGRGVGELFF,-,TRBV15,TRBJ2-2,TRBD2
CAWVLSGSIYNEQFF,few,TRBV30,TRBJ2-1,TRBD2
CASSPQWEETQYF,few,TRBV12-3/TRBV12-4,TRBJ2-5,-
CASSPWGPGQTTDTQYF,-,TRBV5-1,TRBJ2-3,TRBD1
CSARDLQGVGDTQYF,few,TRBV20-1,TRBJ2-3,TRBD1
CSAFPGTFQETQYF,-,TRBV20-1,TRBJ2-5,-
CSALRSPGTGDQPQHF,-,TRBV20-1,TRBJ1-5,TRBD1
CSAIRGGGEKLFF,many,TRBV20-1,TRBJ1-4,-
CASSLTTSGLSYEQYF,-,TRBV5-1,TRBJ2-7,TRBD2
CASSEADRGYGYTF,-,TRBV2,TRBJ1-2,TRBD1
CSASRDRPYEQYF,few,TRBV20-1,TRBJ2-7,TRBD1
CASSPLGVDGYTF,-,TRBV3-1,TRBJ1-2,-
CASSRGPTSYNEQFF,-,TRBV27,TRBJ2-1,-
CASSILGETQYF,-,TRBV19,TRBJ2-5,-
CSARLFQGVTEAFF,once,TRBV20-1,TRBJ1-1,TRBD1
CSARKAGVETQYF,-,TRBV20-1,TRBJ2-5,TRBD2
CASSRGTGANYGYTF,few,TRBV5-5,TRBJ1-2,TRBD1
CASRPSANYGYTF,few,TRBV6-5,TRBJ1-2,-
CASSLEGQGVNEQFF,-,TRBV5-1,TRBJ2-1,TRBD1
CASSQKGGSGSRSEAFF,few,TRBV4-1,TRBJ1-1,-
CASSRGTGNEKLFF,few,TRBV5-1,TRBJ1-4,-
CASSGEPTEAFF,-,TRBV2,TRBJ1-1,-
CAISESGTVNTEAFF,-,TRBV10-3,TRBJ1-1,TRBD1
CASSQVHEQFF,-,TRBV3-1,TRBJ2-1,-